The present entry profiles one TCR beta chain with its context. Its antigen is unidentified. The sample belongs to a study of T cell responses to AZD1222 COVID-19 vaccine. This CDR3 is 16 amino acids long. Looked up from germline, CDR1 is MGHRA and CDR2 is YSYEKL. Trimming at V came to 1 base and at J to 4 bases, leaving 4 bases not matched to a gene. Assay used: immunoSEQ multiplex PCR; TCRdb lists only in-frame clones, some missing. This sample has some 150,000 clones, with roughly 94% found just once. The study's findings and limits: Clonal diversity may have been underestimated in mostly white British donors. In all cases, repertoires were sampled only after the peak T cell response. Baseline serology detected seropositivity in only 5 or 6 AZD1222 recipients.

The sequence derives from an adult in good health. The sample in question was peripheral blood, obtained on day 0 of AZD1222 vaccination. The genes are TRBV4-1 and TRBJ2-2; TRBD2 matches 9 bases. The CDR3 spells CASSQAPAGGTGELFF. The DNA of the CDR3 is TGCGCCAGCAGCCAAGCGCCAGCGGGGGGCACCGGGGAGCTGTTTTTT.